Many counts were recorded for the clone carrying this TCR beta chain. Its antigen remains unknown. The sample comes from a study of response to subunit inactivated influenza vaccine. Study-level findings and limits: Seasonal influenza vaccination, on each occasion, was suggested by the authors to recruit few new T cells.

TCRdb processed the RT-PCR reads anew with MiXCR; each CDR3 protein has one entry. The sample contains 710,000 or so distinct CDR3 sequences, approximately 15% of which appear only once. The CDR3 has 15 residues. CDR1 is MNHEY and CDR2 is SVGAGI in the germline V gene. With 2 bases clipped from V and 2 bases from J, the junction kept 3 bases outside the gene matches. Specimen: PBMCs from blood, collected approximately 12 days after vaccination. This TCR was sampled from a man aged 50-60 years who received an inactivated influenza vaccine. The rearrangement links TRBV6-5 to TRBJ2-3; 8 bases fit TRBD2. The CDR3, as DNA: TGTGCCAGCAGTTACAGCGGGGGTAACACAGATACGCAGTATTTT. This translates into CASSYSGGNTDTQYF.